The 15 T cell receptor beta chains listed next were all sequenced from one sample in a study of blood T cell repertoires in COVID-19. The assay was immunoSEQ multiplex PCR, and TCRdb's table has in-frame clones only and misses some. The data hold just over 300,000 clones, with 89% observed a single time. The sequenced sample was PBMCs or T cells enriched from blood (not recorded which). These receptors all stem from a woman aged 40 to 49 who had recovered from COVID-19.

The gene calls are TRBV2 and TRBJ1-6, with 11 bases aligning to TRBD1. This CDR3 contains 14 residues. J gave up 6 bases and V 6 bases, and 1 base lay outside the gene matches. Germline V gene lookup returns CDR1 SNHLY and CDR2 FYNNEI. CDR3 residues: CASRGTGGNSPLHF. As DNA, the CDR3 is TGTGCCAGCAGGGGGACAGGGGGTAATTCACCCCTCCACTTT.

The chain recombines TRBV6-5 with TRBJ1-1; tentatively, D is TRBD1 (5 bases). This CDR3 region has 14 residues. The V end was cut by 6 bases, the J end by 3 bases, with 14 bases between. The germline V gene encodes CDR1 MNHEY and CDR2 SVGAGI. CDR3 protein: CASSLLGGDTEAFF. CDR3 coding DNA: TGTGCCAGCAGCCTCTTGGGGGGGGACACTGAAGCTTTCTTT.

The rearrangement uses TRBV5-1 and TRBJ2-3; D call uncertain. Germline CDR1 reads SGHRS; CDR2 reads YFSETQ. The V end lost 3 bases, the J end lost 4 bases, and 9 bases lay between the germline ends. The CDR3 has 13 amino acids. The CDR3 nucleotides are TGCGCCAGCAGCTCCGGGTGGGCAGATACGCAGTATTTT. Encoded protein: CASSSGWADTQYF. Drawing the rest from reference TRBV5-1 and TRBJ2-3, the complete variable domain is KAGVTQTPRYLIKTRGQQVTLSCSPISGHRSVSWYQQTPGQGLQFLFEYFSETQRNKGNFPGRFSGRQFSNSRSEMNVSTLELGDSALYLCASSSGWADTQYFGPGTRLTVL.

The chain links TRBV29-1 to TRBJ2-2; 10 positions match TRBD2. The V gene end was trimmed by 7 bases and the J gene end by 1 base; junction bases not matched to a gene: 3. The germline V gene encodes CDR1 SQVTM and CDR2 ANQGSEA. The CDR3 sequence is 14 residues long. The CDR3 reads CSARTSGNTGELFF. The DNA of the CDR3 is TGCAGCGCCCGGACTAGCGGGAACACCGGGGAGCTGTTTTTT.

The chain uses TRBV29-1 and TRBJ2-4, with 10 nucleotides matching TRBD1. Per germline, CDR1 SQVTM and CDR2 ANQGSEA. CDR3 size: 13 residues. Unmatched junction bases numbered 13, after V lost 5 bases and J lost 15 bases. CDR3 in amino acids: CSVPKTGGTIRYF. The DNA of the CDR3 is TGCAGCGTTCCTAAGACAGGGGGCACCATCCGGTACTTC.

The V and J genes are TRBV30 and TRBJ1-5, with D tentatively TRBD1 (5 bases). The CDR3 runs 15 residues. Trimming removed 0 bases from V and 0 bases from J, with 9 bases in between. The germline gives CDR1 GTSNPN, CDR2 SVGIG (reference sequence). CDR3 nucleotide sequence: TGTGCCTGGAGTGTCGGGGGAAATAGCAATCAGCCCCAGCATTTT. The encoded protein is CAWSVGGNSNQPQHF. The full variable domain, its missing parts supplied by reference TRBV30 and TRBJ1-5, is SQTIHQWPATLVQPVGSPLSLECTVEGTSNPNLYWYRQAAGRGLQLLFYSVGIGQISSEVPQNLSASRPQDRQFILSSKKLLLSDSGFYLCAWSVGGNSNQPQHFGDGTRLSIL.

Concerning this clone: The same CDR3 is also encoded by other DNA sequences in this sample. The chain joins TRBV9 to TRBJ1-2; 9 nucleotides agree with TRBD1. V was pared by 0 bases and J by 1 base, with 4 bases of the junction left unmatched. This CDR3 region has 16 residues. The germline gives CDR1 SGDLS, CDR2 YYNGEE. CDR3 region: CASSVDPGQGNYGYTF. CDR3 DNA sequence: TGTGCCAGCAGCGTAGATCCGGGACAGGGTAACTATGGCTACACCTTC. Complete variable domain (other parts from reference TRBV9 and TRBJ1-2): DSGVTQTPKHLITATGQRVTLRCSPRSGDLSVYWYQQSLDQGLQFLIQYYNGEERAKGNILERFSAQQFPDLHSELNLSSLELGDSALYFCASSVDPGQGNYGYTFGSGTRLTVV.

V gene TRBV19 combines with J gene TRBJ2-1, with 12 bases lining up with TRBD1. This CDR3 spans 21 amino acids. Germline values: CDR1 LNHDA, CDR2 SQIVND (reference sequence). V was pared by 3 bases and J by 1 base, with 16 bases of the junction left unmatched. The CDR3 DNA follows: TGTGCCAGTAGTATCCCAAGTAGGGACAGGGGGCGAGAGGGGTCCTACAATGAGCAGTTCTTC. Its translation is CASSIPSRDRGREGSYNEQFF. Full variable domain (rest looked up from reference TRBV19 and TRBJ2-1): DGGITQSPKYLFRKEGQNVTLSCEQNLNHDAMYWYRQDPGQGLRLIYYSQIVNDFQKGDIAEGYSVSREKKESFPLTVTSAQKNPTAFYLCASSIPSRDRGREGSYNEQFFGPGTRLTVL.

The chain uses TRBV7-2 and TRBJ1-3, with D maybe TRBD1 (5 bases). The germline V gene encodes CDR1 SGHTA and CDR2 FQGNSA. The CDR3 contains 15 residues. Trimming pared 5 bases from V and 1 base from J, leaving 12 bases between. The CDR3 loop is CASSPSGTSGNTIYF. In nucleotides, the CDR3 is TGTGCCAGCAGCCCTTCCGGGACTTCTGGAAACACCATATATTTT. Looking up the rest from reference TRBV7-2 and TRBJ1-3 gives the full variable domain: GAGVSQSPSNKVTEKGKDVELRCDPISGHTALYWYRQSLGQGLEFLIYFQGNSAPDKSGLPSDRFSAERTGGSVSTLTIQRTQQEDSAVYLCASSPSGTSGNTIYFGEGSWLTVV.

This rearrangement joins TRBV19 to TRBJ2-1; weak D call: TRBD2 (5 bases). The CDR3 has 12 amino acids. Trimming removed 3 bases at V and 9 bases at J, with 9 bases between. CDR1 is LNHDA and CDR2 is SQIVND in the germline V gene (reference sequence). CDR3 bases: TGTGCCAGTAGTATTGGACGGGGTGAGCAGTTCTTC. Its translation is CASSIGRGEQFF. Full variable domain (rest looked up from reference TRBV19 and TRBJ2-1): DGGITQSPKYLFRKEGQNVTLSCEQNLNHDAMYWYRQDPGQGLRLIYYSQIVNDFQKGDIAEGYSVSREKKESFPLTVTSAQKNPTAFYLCASSIGRGEQFFGPGTRLTVL.

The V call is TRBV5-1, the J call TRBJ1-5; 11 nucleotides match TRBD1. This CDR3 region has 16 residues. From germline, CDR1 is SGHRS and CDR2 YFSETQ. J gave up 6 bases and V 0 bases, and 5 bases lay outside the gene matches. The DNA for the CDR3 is TGCGCCAGCAGCTTGGACGGGACAGGGGGTAGTCAGCCCCAGCATTTT. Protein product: CASSLDGTGGSQPQHF.

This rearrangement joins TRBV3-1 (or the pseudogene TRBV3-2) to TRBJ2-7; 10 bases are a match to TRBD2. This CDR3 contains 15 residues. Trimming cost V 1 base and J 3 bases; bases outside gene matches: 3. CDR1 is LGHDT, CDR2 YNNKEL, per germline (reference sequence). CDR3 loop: CASSQGTSGHYEQYF. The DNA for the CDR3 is TGTGCCAGCAGCCAAGGGACTAGCGGCCACTACGAGCAGTACTTC.

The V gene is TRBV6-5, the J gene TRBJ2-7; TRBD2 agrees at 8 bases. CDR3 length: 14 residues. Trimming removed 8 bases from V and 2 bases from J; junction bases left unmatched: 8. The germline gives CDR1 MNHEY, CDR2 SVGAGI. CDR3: CASSGGVRTYEQYF. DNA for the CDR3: TGTGCCAGCTCCGGGGGGGTGAGGACCTACGAGCAGTACTTC.

The CDR3 DNA reads TGTGCCAGCAGTACTCGTACAGGGTCGGTTTCCCCTCCGCAGTATTTT. This codes for CASSTRTGSVSPPQYF. This chain links TRBV27 with TRBJ2-3, with a possible D match to TRBD1 (6 bases). The V end was cut by 5 bases, the J end by 10 bases, with 25 bases between. CDR3 length equals 16 residues. From germline, CDR1 is MNHEY and CDR2 SMNVEV (reference sequence).

CDR3 DNA sequence: TGTGCCAGCAGCGTTTCGGGACTCCAAGGGGCCCATGAGCAGTTCTTC. Protein product: CASSVSGLQGAHEQFF. The chain uses TRBV9 and TRBJ2-1, with D possibly TRBD2 on 6 matching bases. CDR1 SGDLS and CDR2 YYNGEE come from the germline V gene. Trimming cost V 2 bases and J 8 bases, with 20 bases left between them. The CDR3 is 16 residues long.